A single sample gave rise to the 9 T cell receptor beta chains below, sequenced in a study of PD-L1 blockade in urothelial cancer. Assay used: immunoSEQ multiplex PCR; TCRdb lists only in-frame clones, some missing. This table holds about 110,000 clones, 91% found once. Time point: peripheral blood 6 weeks after treatment start. The material sequenced was PBMCs, taken around atezolizumab (anti-PD-L1) treatment. The receptors here all came from a man aged 55 to 70 with urothelial cancer.

The chain employs TRBV5-8 and TRBJ1-2, with 9 bases matching TRBD1. The CDR3 consists of 17 residues. Germline loops: CDR1 SGHTS, CDR2 YDEGEE. After removal of 3 bases from V and 2 bases from J, the junction contained 11 bases not matched to a gene. The CDR3: CASSSKYRDRENYGYTF. CDR3 nucleotide sequence: TGTGCCAGCAGCTCTAAATACCGGGACAGGGAAAACTATGGCTACACCTTC.

V is TRBV19 and J is TRBJ2-7, with 13 bases lining up with TRBD2. The CDR3 extends over 14 amino acids. V gave up 1 base and J gave up 7 bases; unmatched junction bases: 1. Germline V gives CDR1 LNHDA, CDR2 SQIVND (reference sequence). The CDR3 protein is CASSIGGLAGEQYF. The CDR3 bases are TGTGCCAGTAGTATAGGGGGACTAGCGGGAGAGCAGTACTTC.

This clone was detected a few times. The rearrangement links TRBV7-8 to TRBJ2-7, with 8 bases fitting TRBD2. V lost 1 base to trimming and J lost 3 bases; unmatched junction nucleotides: 2. This CDR3 comprises 14 residues. Germline V lookup: CDR1 SGHVS, CDR2 FQNEAQ. CDR3 DNA sequence: TGTGCCAGCAGCTTAGAGGGGACTAGCTACGAGCAGTACTTC. This codes for CASSLEGTSYEQYF.

This chain uses TRBV6-1 with TRBJ1-2; a weak D match, TRBD1 (6 bases). CDR1 is MNHNS and CDR2 is SASEGT in the germline V gene. V gave up 1 base and J gave up 4 bases, with 13 bases separating them. The CDR3 loop spans 15 amino acids. DNA of the CDR3: TGTGCCAGCAGTGAAGTACCAGGGGTAAGCTATGGCTACACCTTC. Translation gives CASSEVPGVSYGYTF.

The chain is built from TRBV5-1 and TRBJ1-1; tentative D call: TRBD1 (6 bases). This CDR3 has 14 amino acids. Germline assignment: CDR1 SGHRS and CDR2 YFSETQ. The V end was cut by 4 bases, the J end by 0 bases, with 10 bases between. The DNA for the CDR3 is TGCGCCAGCAGCCTGGGACACGTGAACACTGAAGCTTTCTTT. Protein sequence: CASSLGHVNTEAFF.

This clone appeared a single time. The rearrangement links TRBV6-1 to TRBJ1-2; D gene ambiguous. The CDR3 extends over 11 amino acids. In germline, CDR1 is MNHNS, CDR2 SASEGT. Deletions cut 8 bases from V and 2 bases from J, with 6 bases between. The CDR3: CASGLNYGYTF. The CDR3 nucleotides read TGTGCCAGCGGGCTGAACTATGGCTACACCTTC.

V usage is TRBV19 and J usage is TRBJ2-7, with D possibly TRBD2 on 6 matching bases. CDR3 size: 13 residues. The V gene's germline CDR1 is LNHDA and CDR2 SQIVND (reference sequence). V was pared by 10 bases and J by 5 bases, with 18 bases between. Written as DNA, the CDR3 is TGTGCCACCCGCAGGACTACGCCAGACGAGCAGTACTTC. Its protein is CATRRTTPDEQYF.

This chain uses TRBV5-1 with TRBJ2-7; 16 bases line up with TRBD2. Per the germline V gene, CDR1 is SGHRS and CDR2 is YFSETQ. The CDR3 length is 16 residues. Unmatched junction bases numbered 7, after V lost 4 bases and J lost 6 bases. The CDR3 region is CASSPGTSGRAGEQYF. CDR3 in DNA: TGCGCCAGCAGCCCAGGGACTAGCGGGAGGGCCGGCGAGCAGTACTTC.

The chain joins TRBV11-3 to TRBJ2-7; 7 positions match TRBD1. CDR1 and CDR2 from the germline V gene are SGHNT and YENEEA. This CDR3 contains 15 residues. V was pared by 4 bases and J by 2 bases, with 8 bases of the junction left unmatched. The CDR3: CASSSSGGPAYEQYF. DNA of the CDR3: TGTGCCAGCAGCTCCTCAGGGGGACCAGCCTACGAGCAGTACTTC.